The entry below gives a single T cell receptor (beta chain) sequence along with its context. Using immunoSEQ multiplex PCR, the repertoire was profiled, and TCRdb retains in-frame clones only, with some absent. This sample has tens of thousands of clones, with about 90% found just once. The record originates from a study of OX40 agonist ivuxolimab in advanced cancers. Study-level information: Age averaged about 66 years (range roughly 23 to 79), and 70% to 85% were male.

Germline lookup yields CDR1 SGHRS and CDR2 YFSETQ. Trimming removed 0 bases from V and 8 bases from J; junction bases left unmatched: 10. The CDR3 consists of 15 residues. The source was CD4+ or CD8+ T cells sorted from blood, collected in a trial of the OX40 agonist ivuxolimab. The clonotype originates from an adult with an advanced solid tumor such as melanoma, head and neck, liver or kidney cancer. The chain combines TRBV5-1 with TRBJ1-2; 7 nucleotides match TRBD1. The chain's CDR3 is CASSLDGTDNGGYTF. The CDR3 DNA reads TGCGCCAGCAGCTTGGATGGGACAGACAATGGGGGCTACACCTTC.